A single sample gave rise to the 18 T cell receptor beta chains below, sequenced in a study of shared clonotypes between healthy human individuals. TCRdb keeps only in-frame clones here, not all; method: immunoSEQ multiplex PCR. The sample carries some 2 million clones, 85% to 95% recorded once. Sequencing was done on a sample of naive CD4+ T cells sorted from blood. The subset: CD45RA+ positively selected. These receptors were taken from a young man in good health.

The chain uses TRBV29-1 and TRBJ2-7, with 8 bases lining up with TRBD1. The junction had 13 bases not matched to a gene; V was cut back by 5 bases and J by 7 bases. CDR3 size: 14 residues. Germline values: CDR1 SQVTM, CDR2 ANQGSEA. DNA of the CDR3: TGCAGCGTTTTAGCTGGGACAGGCCCCACGGAGCAGTACTTC. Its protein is CSVLAGTGPTEQYF.

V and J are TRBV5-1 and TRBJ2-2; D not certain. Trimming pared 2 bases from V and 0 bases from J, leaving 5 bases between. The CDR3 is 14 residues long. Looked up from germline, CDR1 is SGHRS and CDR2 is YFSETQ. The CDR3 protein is CASSFSPNTGELFF. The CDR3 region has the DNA TGCGCCAGCAGCTTCAGCCCGAACACCGGGGAGCTGTTTTTT.

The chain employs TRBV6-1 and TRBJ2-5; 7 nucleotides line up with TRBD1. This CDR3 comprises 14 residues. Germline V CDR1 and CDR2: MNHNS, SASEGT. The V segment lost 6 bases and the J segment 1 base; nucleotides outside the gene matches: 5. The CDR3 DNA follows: TGTGCCAGCAGCCGCAGACAGGGCCAAGAGACCCAGTACTTC. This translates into CASSRRQGQETQYF.

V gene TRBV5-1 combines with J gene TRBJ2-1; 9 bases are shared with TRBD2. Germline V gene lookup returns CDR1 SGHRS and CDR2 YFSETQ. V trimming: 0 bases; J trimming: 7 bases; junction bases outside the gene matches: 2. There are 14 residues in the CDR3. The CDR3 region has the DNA TGCGCCAGCAGCTTGGTAGCGGGGGTGAATGAGCAGTTCTTC. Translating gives CASSLVAGVNEQFF.

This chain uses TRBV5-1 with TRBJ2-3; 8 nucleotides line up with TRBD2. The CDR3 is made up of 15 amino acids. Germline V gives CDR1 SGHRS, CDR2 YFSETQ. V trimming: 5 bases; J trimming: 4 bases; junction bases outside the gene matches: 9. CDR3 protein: CASSTGTSHPDTQYF. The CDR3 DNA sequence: TGCGCCAGCAGTACCGGGACTAGTCACCCAGATACGCAGTATTTT. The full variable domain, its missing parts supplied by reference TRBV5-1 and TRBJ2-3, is KAGVTQTPRYLIKTRGQQVTLSCSPISGHRSVSWYQQTPGQGLQFLFEYFSETQRNKGNFPGRFSGRQFSNSRSEMNVSTLELGDSALYLCASSTGTSHPDTQYFGPGTRLTVL.

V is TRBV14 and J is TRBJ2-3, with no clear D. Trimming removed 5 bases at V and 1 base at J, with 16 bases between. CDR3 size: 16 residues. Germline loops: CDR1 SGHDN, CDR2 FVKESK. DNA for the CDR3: TGTGCCAGCAGCTCGCCAAGGGTGCTGGGCACAGATACGCAGTATTTT. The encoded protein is CASSSPRVLGTDTQYF. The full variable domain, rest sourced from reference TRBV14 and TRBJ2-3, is EAGVTQFPSHSVIEKGQTVTLRCDPISGHDNLYWYRRVMGKEIKFLLHFVKESKQDESGMPNNRFLAERTGGTYSTLKVQPAELEDSGVYFCASSSPRVLGTDTQYFGPGTRLTVL.

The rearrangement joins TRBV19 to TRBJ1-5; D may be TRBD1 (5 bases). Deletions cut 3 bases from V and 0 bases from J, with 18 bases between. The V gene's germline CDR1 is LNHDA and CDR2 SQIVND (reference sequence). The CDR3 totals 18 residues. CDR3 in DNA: TGTGCCAGTAGTATCGGTGGGCACAGGTCTTTTAGCAATCAGCCCCAGCATTTT. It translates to CASSIGGHRSFSNQPQHF.

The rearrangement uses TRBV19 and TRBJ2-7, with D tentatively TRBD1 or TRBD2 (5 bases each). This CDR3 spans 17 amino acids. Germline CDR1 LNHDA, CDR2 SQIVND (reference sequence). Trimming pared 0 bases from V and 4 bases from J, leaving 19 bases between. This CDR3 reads CASSIEPARGSGYEQYF. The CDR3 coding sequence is TGTGCCAGTAGTATAGAACCTGCTCGGGGCAGCGGTTACGAGCAGTACTTC.

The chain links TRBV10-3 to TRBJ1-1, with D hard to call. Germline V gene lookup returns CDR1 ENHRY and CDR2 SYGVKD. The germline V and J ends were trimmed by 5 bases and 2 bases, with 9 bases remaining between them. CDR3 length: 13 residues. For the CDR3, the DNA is TGTGCCATCAGTTTCGCGGAAAACACTGAAGCTTTCTTT. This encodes CAISFAENTEAFF.

The CDR3 sequence: CASSSSAPEVSYEQYF. As DNA, the CDR3 is TGTGCCAGCAGTTCCTCCGCCCCAGAAGTCTCCTACGAGCAGTACTTC. The rearrangement joins TRBV27 to TRBJ2-7, with no clear D. CDR3 length: 16 amino acids. The V and J ends lost 4 bases and 0 bases respectively, with 16 bases between them. Germline V CDR1 and CDR2: MNHEY, SMNVEV (reference sequence).

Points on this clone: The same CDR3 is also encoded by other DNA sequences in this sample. This CDR3 is CASSLELAVGETQYF. The CDR3 DNA is TGTGCCAGCAGCTTAGAGCTAGCCGTAGGTGAGACCCAGTACTTC. The rearrangement joins TRBV7-9 to TRBJ2-5; possibly TRBD2 for D (5 bases). Germline V gives CDR1 SEHNR, CDR2 FQNEAQ (reference sequence). The germline V and J ends were trimmed by 1 base and 5 bases, with 14 bases remaining between them. The CDR3 is 15 amino acids. Filled out from reference TRBV7-9 and TRBJ2-5, the complete variable domain reads DTGVSQNPRHKITKRGQNVTFRCDPISEHNRLYWYRQTLGQGPEFLTYFQNEAQLEKSRLLSDRFSAERPKGSFSTLEIQRTEQGDSAMYLCASSLELAVGETQYFGPGTRLLVL.

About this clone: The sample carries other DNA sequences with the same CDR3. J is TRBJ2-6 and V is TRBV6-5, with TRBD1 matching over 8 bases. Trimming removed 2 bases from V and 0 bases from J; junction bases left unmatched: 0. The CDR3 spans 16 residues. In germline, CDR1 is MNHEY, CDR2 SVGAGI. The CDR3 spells CASSYGQGSGANVLTF. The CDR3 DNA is TGTGCCAGCAGTTACGGACAGGGCTCTGGGGCCAACGTCCTGACTTTC.

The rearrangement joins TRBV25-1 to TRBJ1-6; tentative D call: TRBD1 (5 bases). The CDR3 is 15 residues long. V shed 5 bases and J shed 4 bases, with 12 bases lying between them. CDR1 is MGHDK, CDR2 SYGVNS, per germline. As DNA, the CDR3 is TGTGCCAGCAGTTCGGGGGGACCTTATAATTCACCCCTCCACTTT. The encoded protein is CASSSGGPYNSPLHF.

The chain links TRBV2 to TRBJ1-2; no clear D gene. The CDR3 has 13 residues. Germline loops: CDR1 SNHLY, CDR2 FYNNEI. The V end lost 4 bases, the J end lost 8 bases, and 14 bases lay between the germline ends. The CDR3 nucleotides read TGTGCCAGCAGTGTCCGGACCTCCCAGGGCTACACCTTC. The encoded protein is CASSVRTSQGYTF.

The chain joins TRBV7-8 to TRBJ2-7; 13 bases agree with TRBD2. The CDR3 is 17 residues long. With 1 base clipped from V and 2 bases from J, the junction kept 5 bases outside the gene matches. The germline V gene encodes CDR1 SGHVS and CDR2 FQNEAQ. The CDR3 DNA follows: TGTGCCAGCAGCTTAGACCCAGGGACTAGCGGGACCTACGAGCAGTACTTC. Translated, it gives CASSLDPGTSGTYEQYF.

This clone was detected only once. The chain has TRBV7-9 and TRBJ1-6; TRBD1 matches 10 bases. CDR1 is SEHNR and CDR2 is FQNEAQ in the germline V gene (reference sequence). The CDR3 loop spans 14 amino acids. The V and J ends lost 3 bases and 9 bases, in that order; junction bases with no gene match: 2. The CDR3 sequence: CASSLTGGGSPLHF. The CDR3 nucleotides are TGTGCCAGCAGCTTGACAGGGGGCGGTTCACCCCTCCACTTT.

CDR3 DNA sequence: TGTGCCTCCCCCCACGGGTTCCTTAGCTCCTACGAGCAGTACTTC. This codes for CASPHGFLSSYEQYF. The V and J genes are TRBV9 and TRBJ2-7; the D is unclear. Trimming took 10 bases from V and 0 from J, leaving 20 bases between them. Germline CDR1 and CDR2: SGDLS and YYNGEE. The CDR3 contains 15 residues.

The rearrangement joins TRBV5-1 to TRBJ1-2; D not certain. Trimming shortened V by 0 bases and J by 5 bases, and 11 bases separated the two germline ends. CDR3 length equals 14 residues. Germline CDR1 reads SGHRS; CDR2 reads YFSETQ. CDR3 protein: CASSLGQTLYGYTF. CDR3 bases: TGCGCCAGCAGCTTGGGCCAGACCCTATATGGCTACACCTTC. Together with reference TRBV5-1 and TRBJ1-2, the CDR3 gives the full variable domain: KAGVTQTPRYLIKTRGQQVTLSCSPISGHRSVSWYQQTPGQGLQFLFEYFSETQRNKGNFPGRFSGRQFSNSRSEMNVSTLELGDSALYLCASSLGQTLYGYTFGSGTRLTVV.